This is a list of T cell receptor beta chains from one sample in a study of T cell responses to AZD1222 COVID-19 vaccine. Repertoires were generated with immunoSEQ multiplex PCR, while TCRdb's copy carries only in-frame clones and drops some. This table holds roughly 100,000 clones, 90% to 95% found once. Sequenced here: peripheral blood, sampled on day 0 of AZD1222 vaccination. These TCRs come from an adult in good health. The CDR3 runs from the conserved cysteine through the conserved F or W. A D gene is named only where the DNA matches it firmly. Clone size appears in some rows only: once, few, many, or a class for an expanded clone.

V	size	D	length	J	DNA	CDR3
TRBV2	-	-	15	TRBJ1-2	TGTGCCAGCATCCCGGGACGCCTTGGGCACTATGGCTACACCTTC	CASIPGRLGHYGYTF
TRBV7-9	-	TRBD1	15	TRBJ1-2	TGTGCCAGCAGCCCCGGTTCAACAGGGGGGTGGGGCTACACCTTC	CASSPGSTGGWGYTF
TRBV28	-	TRBD1	14	TRBJ1-5	TGTGCCAGCAGTCGCGGACAGGGAAATCAGCCCCAGCATTTT	CASSRGQGNQPQHF
TRBV7-3	-	-	15	TRBJ2-6	TGTGCCAGCAGCTTAACAGGGGATGGGGCCAACGTCCTGACTTTC	CASSLTGDGANVLTF
TRBV9	-	-	14	TRBJ2-3	TGTGCCAGCAGCGCCGGCGGGAGCACAGATACGCAGTATTTT	CASSAGGSTDTQYF
TRBV5-1	once	TRBD1	14	TRBJ2-1	TGCGCCAGCAGCAGCCGACAGGGGGTCCATGAGCAGTTCTTC	CASSSRQGVHEQFF
TRBV3-1/TRBV3-2	-	-	13	TRBJ2-1	TGTGCCAGCAGCCAGGGGCTTTACGGTGAGCAGTTCTTC	CASSQGLYGEQFF
TRBV6-5	-	TRBD2	15	TRBJ2-7	TGTGCCAGCAGTTACGGGCTTGGGAGGGCCTACGAGCAGTACTTC	CASSYGLGRAYEQYF
TRBV18	-	-	13	TRBJ2-5	TGTGCCAGCTCACCAGGATTCCGGGAGACCCAGTACTTC	CASSPGFRETQYF
TRBV9	-	-	13	TRBJ2-5	TGTGCCAGCAGCGTGGAAGCAGGGAGGACCCAGTACTTC	CASSVEAGRTQYF
TRBV6-6	-	-	11	TRBJ2-5	TGTGCCAGCAGGAAGGGGGAGACCCAGTACTTC	CASRKGETQYF
TRBV11-2	-	TRBD1	15	TRBJ1-6	TGTGCCAGCAGCATTTTGACAGGGGTGAATTCACCCCTCCACTTT	CASSILTGVNSPLHF
TRBV7-2	-	TRBD1	15	TRBJ1-1	TGTGCCAGCAGCTCCCGGGGACAGATGAACACTGAAGCTTTCTTT	CASSSRGQMNTEAFF
TRBV7-6	-	TRBD2	16	TRBJ2-1	TGTGCCAGCAGCTTAGGTGGCGGGAGGGCTTCATATGAGCAGTTCTTC	CASSLGGGRASYEQFF
TRBV2	-	-	13	TRBJ2-7	TGTGCCAGCAAGGGGCTTCGGGTCTACGAGCAGTACTTC	CASKGLRVYEQYF
TRBV19	-	-	13	TRBJ1-1	TGTGCCAGTAGTATTGGCGGGCTCACTGAAGCTTTCTTT	CASSIGGLTEAFF
TRBV5-4	-	-	14	TRBJ1-1	TGTGCCAGCAGCTTGGCCGGGGAGAACACTGAAGCTTTCTTT	CASSLAGENTEAFF
TRBV5-1	-	TRBD1	15	TRBJ2-2	TGCGCCAGCAGCCCCCTCGGGACAGGGTCCGGGGAGCTGTTTTTT	CASSPLGTGSGELFF
TRBV24-1	-	-	13	TRBJ1-1	TGTGCCACCAGTGATACCCTACAGGGTGAAGCTTTCTTT	CATSDTLQGEAFF
TRBV11-3	-	-	15	TRBJ2-7	TGTGCCAGCAGCTTGGGGTTCGACAGAGAATACGAGCAGTACTTC	CASSLGFDREYEQYF
TRBV29-1	-	-	12	TRBJ1-2	TGCAGCGTTGTGGAGGGGGACTATGGCTACACCTTC	CSVVEGDYGYTF
TRBV5-4	-	-	16	TRBJ2-7	TGTGCCAGCAGCTTAATGACAGTTTCGGCAAATTACGAGCAGTACTTC	CASSLMTVSANYEQYF
TRBV25-1	-	-	11	TRBJ2-7	TGTGCCAGCACCAAGACCTACGAGCAGTACTTC	CASTKTYEQYF
TRBV5-4	-	-	13	TRBJ1-2	TGTGCCAGCAGCCACGGGAGGGTCAATGGCTACACCTTC	CASSHGRVNGYTF
TRBV28	-	TRBD1	14	TRBJ1-5	TGTGCCAGCCTAGGACAGGTAACTGGGCAGCCCCAGCATTTT	CASLGQVTGQPQHF
TRBV5-1	-	-	13	TRBJ2-3	TGCGCCAGCAGCTCGGCCTCCACAGATACGCAGTATTTT	CASSSASTDTQYF
TRBV5-5	-	-	16	TRBJ1-6	TGTGCCAGCAGCTCTCGTGGGGACTCCTATAATTCACCCCTCCACTTT	CASSSRGDSYNSPLHF
TRBV11-3	-	-	15	TRBJ2-2	TGTGCCAGCAGCTTAGTGGGGGTAATTCCCGGGGAGCTGTTTTTT	CASSLVGVIPGELFF
TRBV21-1	-	-	14	TRBJ1-5	TGTGCCAGCAGGGCGACAGGGAAGGGTCAGCCCCAGCATTTT	CASRATGKGQPQHF